The rows below give T cell receptor beta chains drawn from one sample of a study of T cell repertoires in cytomegalovirus infection. TCRdb re-analysed the reads in MiXCR, keeping a single row per CDR3 protein. The sample lists approximately 240,000 distinct CDR3 sequences, roughly an eighth occurring once. The sample consisted of PBMCs. The receptor set was obtained from a human donor in good health (CMV status not recorded). Some clones in this sample may be carry-over from other donors' samples. CDR3s include the opening cysteine and the closing phenylalanine or tryptophan. The D gene is left open where the match is weak. A row's size may be missing; if present it is once, few, many or a size class.

d_gene: -
j_gene: TRBJ2-1
v_gene: TRBV5-3
abundance: -
CDR3aa: CARLPEGDLKNEQFF
CDR3nt: TGTGCCAGACTTCCCGAGGGGGACCTGAAGAATGAGCAGTTCTTC

d_gene: -
j_gene: TRBJ2-2
v_gene: TRBV6-2/TRBV6-3
abundance: -
CDR3aa: CAGAAGSTGELFF
CDR3nt: TGTGCCGGAGCGGCGGGTTCCACCGGGGAGCTGTTTTTT

d_gene: -
j_gene: TRBJ2-2
v_gene: TRBV7-2
abundance: -
CDR3aa: CASSRVPGLTGELFF
CDR3nt: TGTGCCAGCAGCCGGGTGCCGGGCCTAACCGGGGAGCTGTTTTTT

d_gene: -
j_gene: TRBJ2-7
v_gene: TRBV7-2
abundance: many
CDR3aa: CASSQGQVVYEQYF
CDR3nt: TGTGCCAGCAGCCAAGGGCAGGTGGTATACGAGCAGTACTTC

d_gene: TRBD2
j_gene: TRBJ2-7
v_gene: TRBV5-6
abundance: few
CDR3aa: CASSPLGTSGPYEQYF
CDR3nt: TGTGCCAGCAGCCCTCTTGGGACTAGCGGTCCCTACGAGCAGTACTTC

d_gene: TRBD1
j_gene: TRBJ2-7
v_gene: TRBV7-2
abundance: many
CDR3aa: CASSSGQLTEQYF
CDR3nt: TGTGCCAGCAGTTCGGGACAGCTGACCGAGCAGTACTTC

d_gene: -
j_gene: TRBJ1-2
v_gene: TRBV7-9
abundance: many
CDR3aa: CASSPVEVFYGYTF
CDR3nt: TGTGCCAGCAGCCCCGTTGAGGTTTTCTATGGCTACACCTTC

d_gene: -
j_gene: TRBJ2-1
v_gene: TRBV14
abundance: -
CDR3aa: CASSPTAGGGNEQFF
CDR3nt: TGTGCCAGCAGCCCTACGGCAGGGGGAGGCAATGAGCAGTTCTTC

d_gene: TRBD2
j_gene: TRBJ2-3
v_gene: TRBV6-2/TRBV6-3
abundance: many
CDR3aa: CASSYGGRATDTQYF
CDR3nt: TGTGCCAGCAGTTACGGAGGGAGGGCCACAGATACGCAGTATTTT

d_gene: -
j_gene: TRBJ2-1
v_gene: TRBV7-3
abundance: many
CDR3aa: CASSLGGTTHNEQFF
CDR3nt: TGTGCCAGCAGCTTAGGCGGGACGACCCACAATGAGCAGTTCTTC

d_gene: -
j_gene: TRBJ2-7
v_gene: TRBV28
abundance: -
CDR3aa: CASSLQDYNYEQYF
CDR3nt: TGTGCCAGCAGTTTACAGGACTACAACTACGAGCAGTACTTC

d_gene: -
j_gene: TRBJ1-1
v_gene: TRBV4-3
abundance: few
CDR3aa: CASSQDGGLGEAFF
CDR3nt: TGCGCCAGCAGCCAAGATGGGGGGCTGGGTGAAGCTTTCTTT

d_gene: TRBD2
j_gene: TRBJ2-1
v_gene: TRBV19
abundance: few
CDR3aa: CASSISLAGEDEQFF
CDR3nt: TGTGCCAGTAGTATAAGCCTAGCGGGAGAGGATGAGCAGTTCTTC

d_gene: -
j_gene: TRBJ2-1
v_gene: TRBV5-4
abundance: many
CDR3aa: CASSLASASYNEQFF
CDR3nt: TGTGCCAGCAGCTTGGCTAGCGCGAGCTACAATGAGCAGTTCTTC

d_gene: -
j_gene: TRBJ2-7
v_gene: TRBV6-2/TRBV6-3
abundance: many
CDR3aa: CASSAGQSQYEQYF
CDR3nt: TGTGCCAGCAGTGCGGGACAGAGTCAATACGAGCAGTACTTC

d_gene: TRBD1
j_gene: TRBJ2-1
v_gene: TRBV29-1
abundance: -
CDR3aa: CSVEGGQRTGEQFF
CDR3nt: TGCAGCGTTGAAGGTGGACAAAGGACAGGGGAGCAGTTCTTC

d_gene: TRBD1
j_gene: TRBJ1-6
v_gene: TRBV28
abundance: -
CDR3aa: CASSNPDRGRNSPLHF
CDR3nt: TGTGCCAGCAGTAACCCAGACAGGGGGCGTAATTCACCCCTCCACTTT

d_gene: TRBD2
j_gene: TRBJ2-1
v_gene: TRBV6-2/TRBV6-3
abundance: many
CDR3aa: CASRGTSGRGNEQFF
CDR3nt: TGTGCCAGCCGGGGTACTAGCGGGAGGGGAAATGAGCAGTTCTTC

d_gene: -
j_gene: TRBJ2-1
v_gene: TRBV20-1
abundance: -
CDR3aa: CSARDSTAYNEQFF
CDR3nt: TGCAGTGCTAGAGATTCGACAGCCTACAATGAGCAGTTCTTC

d_gene: -
j_gene: TRBJ2-5
v_gene: TRBV6-2/TRBV6-3
abundance: -
CDR3aa: CASSYELVETQYF
CDR3nt: TGTGCCAGCAGTTATGAGCTTGTGGAGACCCAGTACTTC

d_gene: TRBD2
j_gene: TRBJ2-1
v_gene: TRBV27
abundance: -
CDR3aa: CASSAEGQNQRGGQFF
CDR3nt: TGTGCCAGCAGTGCTGAGGGCCAGAATCAGCGGGGGGGCCAGTTCTTC

d_gene: TRBD1
j_gene: TRBJ2-2
v_gene: TRBV20-1
abundance: -
CDR3aa: CSAFRSGQPNTGELFF
CDR3nt: TGCAGTGCTTTTCGGTCGGGACAGCCGAACACCGGGGAGCTGTTTTTT

d_gene: -
j_gene: TRBJ1-4
v_gene: TRBV20-1
abundance: many
CDR3aa: CSARDFRPLSDPATNEKLFF
CDR3nt: TGCAGTGCTAGAGATTTTCGGCCACTTTCCGACCCTGCAACTAATGAAAAACTGTTTTTT

d_gene: -
j_gene: TRBJ2-7
v_gene: TRBV4-2
abundance: few
CDR3aa: CASSPSGGEQYF
CDR3nt: TGTGCCAGCAGCCCCTCTGGGGGAGAGCAGTACTTC

d_gene: -
j_gene: TRBJ2-7
v_gene: TRBV20-1
abundance: many
CDR3aa: CSAATGFEISYEQYF
CDR3nt: TGCAGTGCTGCTACAGGGTTCGAAATCTCCTACGAGCAGTACTTC

d_gene: -
j_gene: TRBJ1-1
v_gene: TRBV12-3/TRBV12-4
abundance: few
CDR3aa: CASSLQGGDTEAFF
CDR3nt: TGTGCCAGCAGTTTACAGGGCGGTGACACTGAAGCTTTCTTT

d_gene: TRBD2
j_gene: TRBJ2-2
v_gene: TRBV2
abundance: many
CDR3aa: CASSEERSGRDGELFF
CDR3nt: TGTGCCAGCAGTGAAGAGAGGTCAGGGAGGGACGGGGAGCTGTTTTTT

d_gene: -
j_gene: TRBJ2-7
v_gene: TRBV6-2/TRBV6-3
abundance: many
CDR3aa: CASSTFGDEQYF
CDR3nt: TGTGCCAGCAGTACGTTCGGGGACGAGCAGTACTTC

d_gene: -
j_gene: TRBJ1-1
v_gene: TRBV20-1
abundance: -
CDR3aa: CSADLGGMNTEAFF
CDR3nt: TGCAGTGCTGACCTGGGCGGCATGAACACTGAAGCTTTCTTT